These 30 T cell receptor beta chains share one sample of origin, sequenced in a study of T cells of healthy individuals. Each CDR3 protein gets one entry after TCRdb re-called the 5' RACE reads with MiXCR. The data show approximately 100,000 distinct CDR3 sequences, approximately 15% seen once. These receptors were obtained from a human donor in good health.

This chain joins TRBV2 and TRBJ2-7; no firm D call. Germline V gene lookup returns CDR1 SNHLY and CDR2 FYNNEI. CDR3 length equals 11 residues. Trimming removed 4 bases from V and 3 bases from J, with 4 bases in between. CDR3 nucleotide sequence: TGTGCCAGCAGTGTACACTACGAGCAGTACTTC. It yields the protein CASSVHYEQYF.

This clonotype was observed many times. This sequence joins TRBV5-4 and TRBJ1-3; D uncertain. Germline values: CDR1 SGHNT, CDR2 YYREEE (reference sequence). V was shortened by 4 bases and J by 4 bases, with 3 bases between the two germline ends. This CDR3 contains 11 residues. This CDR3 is CASSGGNTIYF. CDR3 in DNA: TGTGCCAGCAGCGGAGGAAACACCATATATTTT.

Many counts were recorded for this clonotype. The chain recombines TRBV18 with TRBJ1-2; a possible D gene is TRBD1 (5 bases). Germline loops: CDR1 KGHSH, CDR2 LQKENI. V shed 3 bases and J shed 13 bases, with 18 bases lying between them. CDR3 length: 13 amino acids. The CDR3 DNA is TGTGCCAGCTCACCTGAACGGGACGGACGGGGCACCTTC. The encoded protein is CASSPERDGRGTF.

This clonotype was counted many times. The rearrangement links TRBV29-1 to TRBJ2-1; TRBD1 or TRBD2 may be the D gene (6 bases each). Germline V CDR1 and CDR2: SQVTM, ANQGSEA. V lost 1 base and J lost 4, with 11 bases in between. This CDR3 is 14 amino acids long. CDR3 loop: CSVEVGGYYNEQFF. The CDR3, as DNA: TGCAGCGTTGAAGTAGGGGGGTATTACAATGAGCAGTTCTTC.

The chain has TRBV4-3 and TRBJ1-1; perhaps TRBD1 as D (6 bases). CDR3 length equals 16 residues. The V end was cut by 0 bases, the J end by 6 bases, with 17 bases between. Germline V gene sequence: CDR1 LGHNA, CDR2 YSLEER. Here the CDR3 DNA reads TGCGCCAGCAGCCAAGACATCCCGGGACAAGCGTCTGAAGCTTTCTTT. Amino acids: CASSQDIPGQASEAFF.

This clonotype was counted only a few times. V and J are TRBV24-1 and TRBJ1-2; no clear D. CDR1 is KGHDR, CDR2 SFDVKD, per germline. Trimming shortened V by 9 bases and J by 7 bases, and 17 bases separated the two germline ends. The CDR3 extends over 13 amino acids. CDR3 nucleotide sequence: TGTGCCACCCGCCCGGGAGAGGGTGGTGGCTACACCTTC. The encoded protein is CATRPGEGGGYTF.

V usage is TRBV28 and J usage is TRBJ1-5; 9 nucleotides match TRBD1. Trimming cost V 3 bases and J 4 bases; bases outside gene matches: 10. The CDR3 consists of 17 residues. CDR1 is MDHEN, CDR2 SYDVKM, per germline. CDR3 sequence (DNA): TGTGCCAGCAGTTTGTTTCACGGGACAGGGAGTAATCAGCCCCAGCATTTT. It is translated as CASSLFHGTGSNQPQHF.

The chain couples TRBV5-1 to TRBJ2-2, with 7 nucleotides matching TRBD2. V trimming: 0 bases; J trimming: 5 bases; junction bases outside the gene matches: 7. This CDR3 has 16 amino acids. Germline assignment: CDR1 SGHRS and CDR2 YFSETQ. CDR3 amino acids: CASSLGGGGSTGELFF. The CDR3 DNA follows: TGCGCCAGCAGCTTGGGCGGCGGGGGAAGTACCGGGGAGCTGTTTTTT. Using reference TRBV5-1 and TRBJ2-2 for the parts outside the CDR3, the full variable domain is KAGVTQTPRYLIKTRGQQVTLSCSPISGHRSVSWYQQTPGQGLQFLFEYFSETQRNKGNFPGRFSGRQFSNSRSEMNVSTLELGDSALYLCASSLGGGGSTGELFFGEGSRLTVL.

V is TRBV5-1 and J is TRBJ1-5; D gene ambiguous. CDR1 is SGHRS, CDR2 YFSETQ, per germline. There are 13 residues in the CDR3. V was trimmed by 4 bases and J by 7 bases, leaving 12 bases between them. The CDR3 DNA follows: TGCGCCAGCAGCCCCATGCCGGAACAGCCCCAGCATTTT. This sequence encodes CASSPMPEQPQHF.

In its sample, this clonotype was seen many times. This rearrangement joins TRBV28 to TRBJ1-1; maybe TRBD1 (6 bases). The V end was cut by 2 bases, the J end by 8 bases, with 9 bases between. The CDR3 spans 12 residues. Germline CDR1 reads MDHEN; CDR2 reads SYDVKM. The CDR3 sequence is CASSLAGAEAFF. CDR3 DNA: TGTGCCAGCAGTTTAGCGGGGGCCGAAGCTTTCTTT.

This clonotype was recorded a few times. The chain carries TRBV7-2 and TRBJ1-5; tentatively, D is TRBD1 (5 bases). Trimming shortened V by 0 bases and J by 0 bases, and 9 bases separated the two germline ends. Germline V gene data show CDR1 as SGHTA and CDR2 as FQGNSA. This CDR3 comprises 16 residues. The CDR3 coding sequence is TGTGCCAGCAGCTTAGCGGGGCCTTATAGCAATCAGCCCCAGCATTTT. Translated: CASSLAGPYSNQPQHF.

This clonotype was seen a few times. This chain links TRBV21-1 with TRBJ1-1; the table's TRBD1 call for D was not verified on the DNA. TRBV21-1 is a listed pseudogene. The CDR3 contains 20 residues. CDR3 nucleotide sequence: TGTGCCAGCAGCGACCCGGGACAGATGGTTCCCCGGACCCCGTTGAGTGAAGCTTTCTTT. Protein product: CASSDPGQMVPRTPLSEAFF.

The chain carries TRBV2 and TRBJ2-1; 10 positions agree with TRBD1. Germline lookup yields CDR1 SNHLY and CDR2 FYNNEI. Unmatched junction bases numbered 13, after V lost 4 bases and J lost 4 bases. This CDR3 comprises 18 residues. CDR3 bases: TGTGCCAGCAGTGGGACAGGGGGAGGATTGGGAGGATACAATGAGCAGTTCTTC. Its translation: CASSGTGGGLGGYNEQFF.

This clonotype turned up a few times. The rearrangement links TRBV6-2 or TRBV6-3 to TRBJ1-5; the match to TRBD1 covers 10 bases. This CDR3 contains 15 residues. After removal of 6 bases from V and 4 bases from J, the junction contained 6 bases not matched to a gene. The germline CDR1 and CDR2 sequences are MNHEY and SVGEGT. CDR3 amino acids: CASSSGTGVNQPQHF. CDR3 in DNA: TGTGCCAGCAGCTCCGGGACAGGGGTAAATCAGCCCCAGCATTTT.

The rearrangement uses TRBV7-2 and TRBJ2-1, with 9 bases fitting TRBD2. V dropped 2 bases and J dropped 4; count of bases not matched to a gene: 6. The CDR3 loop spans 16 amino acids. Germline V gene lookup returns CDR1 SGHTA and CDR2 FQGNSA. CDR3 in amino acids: CASSLTGGREYNEQFF. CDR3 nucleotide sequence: TGTGCCAGCAGCTTAACTGGCGGGAGGGAATACAATGAGCAGTTCTTC.

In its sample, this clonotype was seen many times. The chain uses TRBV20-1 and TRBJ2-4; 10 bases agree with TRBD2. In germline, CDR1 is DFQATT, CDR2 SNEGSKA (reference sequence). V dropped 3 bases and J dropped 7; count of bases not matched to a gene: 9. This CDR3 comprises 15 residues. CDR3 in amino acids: CSARKASGSGNIQYF. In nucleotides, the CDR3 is TGCAGTGCTAGGAAAGCTAGCGGGAGTGGGAACATTCAGTACTTC.

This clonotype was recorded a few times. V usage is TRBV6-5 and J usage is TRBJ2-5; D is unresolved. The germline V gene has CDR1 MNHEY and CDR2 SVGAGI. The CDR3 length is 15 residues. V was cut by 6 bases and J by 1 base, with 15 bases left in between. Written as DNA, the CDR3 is TGTGCCAGCAGGTCTCAAGGGCTGATCCAAGAGACCCAGTACTTC. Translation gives CASRSQGLIQETQYF.

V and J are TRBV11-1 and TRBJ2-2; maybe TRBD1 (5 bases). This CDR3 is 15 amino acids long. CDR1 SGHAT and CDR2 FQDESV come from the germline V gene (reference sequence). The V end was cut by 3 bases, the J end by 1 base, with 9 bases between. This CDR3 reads CASSFPTGNTGELFF. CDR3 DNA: TGTGCCAGCAGCTTCCCCACAGGGAACACCGGGGAGCTGTTTTTT.

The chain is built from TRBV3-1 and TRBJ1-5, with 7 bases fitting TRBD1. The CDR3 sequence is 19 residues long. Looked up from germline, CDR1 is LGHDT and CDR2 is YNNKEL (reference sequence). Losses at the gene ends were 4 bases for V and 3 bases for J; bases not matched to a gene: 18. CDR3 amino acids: CASSLILTTGRSINQPQHF. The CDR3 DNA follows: TGTGCCAGCAGCCTCATCCTGACGACAGGGAGGTCTATCAATCAGCCCCAGCATTTT.

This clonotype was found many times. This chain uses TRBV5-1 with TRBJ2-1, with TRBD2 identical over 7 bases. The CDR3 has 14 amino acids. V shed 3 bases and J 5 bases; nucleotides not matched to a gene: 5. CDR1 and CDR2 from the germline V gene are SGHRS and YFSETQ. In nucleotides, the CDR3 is TGCGCCAGCAGCTGGCTAGCGGTTAACAATGAGCAGTTCTTC. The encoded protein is CASSWLAVNNEQFF.

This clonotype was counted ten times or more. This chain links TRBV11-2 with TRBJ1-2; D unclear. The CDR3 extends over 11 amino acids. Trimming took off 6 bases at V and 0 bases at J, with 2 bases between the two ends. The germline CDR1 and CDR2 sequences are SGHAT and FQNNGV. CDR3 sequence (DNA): TGTGCCAGCAGGTCTAACTATGGCTACACCTTC. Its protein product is CASRSNYGYTF.

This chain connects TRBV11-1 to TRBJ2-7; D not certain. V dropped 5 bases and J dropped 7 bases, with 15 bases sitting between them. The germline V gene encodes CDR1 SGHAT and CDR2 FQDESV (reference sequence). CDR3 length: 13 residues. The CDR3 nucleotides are TGTGCCAGCAGCAGCCCTGGCCTTGTGGAGCAGTACTTC. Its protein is CASSSPGLVEQYF.

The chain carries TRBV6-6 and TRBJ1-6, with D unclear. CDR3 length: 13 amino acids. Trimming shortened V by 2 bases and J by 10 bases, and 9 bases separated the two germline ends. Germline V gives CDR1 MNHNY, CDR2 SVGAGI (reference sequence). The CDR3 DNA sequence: TGTGCCAGCAGTTACGCCGCGGGGTCACCCCTCCACTTT. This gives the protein CASSYAAGSPLHF.

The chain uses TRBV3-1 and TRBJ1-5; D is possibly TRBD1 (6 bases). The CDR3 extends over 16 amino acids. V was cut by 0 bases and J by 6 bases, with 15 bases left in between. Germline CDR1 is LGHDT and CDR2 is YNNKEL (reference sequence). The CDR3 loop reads CASSQDWGGVVQPQHF. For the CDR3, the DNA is TGTGCCAGCAGCCAAGATTGGGGGGGCGTAGTTCAGCCCCAGCATTTT. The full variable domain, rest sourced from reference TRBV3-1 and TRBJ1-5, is DTAVSQTPKYLVTQMGNDKSIKCEQNLGHDTMYWYKQDSKKFLKIMFSYNNKELIINETVPNRFSPKSPDKAHLNLHINSLELGDSAVYFCASSQDWGGVVQPQHFGDGTRLSIL.

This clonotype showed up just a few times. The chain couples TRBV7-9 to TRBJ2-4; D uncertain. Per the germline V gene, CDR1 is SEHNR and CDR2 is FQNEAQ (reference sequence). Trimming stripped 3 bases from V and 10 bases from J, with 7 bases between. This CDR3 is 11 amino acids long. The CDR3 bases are TGTGCCAGCAGCTTTGGTGAAATTCAGTACTTC. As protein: CASSFGEIQYF. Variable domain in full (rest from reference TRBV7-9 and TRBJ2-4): DTGVSQNPRHKITKRGQNVTFRCDPISEHNRLYWYRQTLGQGPEFLTYFQNEAQLEKSRLLSDRFSAERPKGSFSTLEIQRTEQGDSAMYLCASSFGEIQYFGAGTRLSVL.

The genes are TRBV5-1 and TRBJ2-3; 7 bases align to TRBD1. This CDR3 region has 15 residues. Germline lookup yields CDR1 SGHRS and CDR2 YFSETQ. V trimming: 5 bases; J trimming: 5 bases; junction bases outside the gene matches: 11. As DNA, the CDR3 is TGCGCCAGCAGGACCCTTTGGACAGGAGGAGATACGCAGTATTTT. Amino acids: CASRTLWTGGDTQYF.

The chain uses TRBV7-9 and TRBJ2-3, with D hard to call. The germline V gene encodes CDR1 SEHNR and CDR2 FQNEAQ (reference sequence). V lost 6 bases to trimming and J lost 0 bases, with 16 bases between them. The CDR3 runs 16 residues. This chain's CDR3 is CASSPVRYTSTDTQYF. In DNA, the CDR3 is TGTGCCAGCAGTCCCGTGAGATATACTAGCACAGATACGCAGTATTTT.

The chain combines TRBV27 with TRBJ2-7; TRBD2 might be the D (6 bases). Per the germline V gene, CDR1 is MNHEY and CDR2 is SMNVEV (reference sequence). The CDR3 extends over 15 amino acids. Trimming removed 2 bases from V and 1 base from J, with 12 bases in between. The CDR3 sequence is CASSLRGKSSYEQYF. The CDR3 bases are TGTGCCAGCAGTTTACGCGGGAAATCTTCCTACGAGCAGTACTTC.

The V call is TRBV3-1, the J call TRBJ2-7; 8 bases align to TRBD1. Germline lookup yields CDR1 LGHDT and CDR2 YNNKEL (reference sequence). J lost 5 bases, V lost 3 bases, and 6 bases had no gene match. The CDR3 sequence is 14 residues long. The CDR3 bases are TGTGCCAGCAGCCAGACAGGGGATCCCGACGAGCAGTACTTC. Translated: CASSQTGDPDEQYF.

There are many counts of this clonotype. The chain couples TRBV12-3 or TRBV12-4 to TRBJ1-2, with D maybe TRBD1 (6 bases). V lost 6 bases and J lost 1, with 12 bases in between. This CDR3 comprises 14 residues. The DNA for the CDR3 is TGTGCCAGCAGCCCCGGACAGCTTAACTATGGCTACACCTTC. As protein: CASSPGQLNYGYTF.